These 13 T cell receptor beta chains originate from one sample sequenced in a study of cytomegalovirus exposure and HLA in healthy donors. Vbeta (60) and Jbeta (13) primers were used in the PCR. TCRdb's table, derived via immunoSEQ multiplex PCR, lists solely in-frame clones and lacks some. The data contain about 190,000 clones, 60% to 80% of them singletons. Sequencing was done on a sample of PBMCs. The receptors originated from a woman aged 18-29 years in good health and CMV-seronegative.

This chain joins TRBV28 and TRBJ1-2; the D is unclear. The CDR3 is 14 amino acids. Germline CDR1 and CDR2: MDHEN and SYDVKM. V lost 0 bases and J 7 bases, leaving 12 bases between the germline ends. The CDR3 sequence: CASSLWGGKVGYTF. CDR3 in DNA: TGTGCCAGCAGTTTATGGGGAGGGAAGGTTGGCTACACCTTC.

This rearrangement joins TRBV5-4 to TRBJ2-2; D unclear. CDR3 length: 12 residues. Germline-derived CDR1 and CDR2 are SGHNT and YYREEE (reference sequence). The V gene lost 0 bases and the J gene lost 7 bases, with 4 bases spanning the gap. CDR3 amino acids: CASSLDNGELFF. The CDR3 DNA is TGTGCCAGCAGCTTGGATAACGGGGAGCTGTTTTTT.

The J gene is TRBJ1-5, the V gene TRBV6-5; 12 bases are a match to TRBD1. Germline V gene data show CDR1 as MNHEY and CDR2 as SVGAGI. The CDR3 runs 15 residues. The V and J ends lost 5 bases and 7 bases, in that order; junction bases with no gene match: 6. CDR3 in DNA: TGTGCCAGCAGTAAGGGACAGGGGGCATGGCAGCCCCAGCATTTT. Protein sequence: CASSKGQGAWQPQHF.

V gene TRBV19 combines with J gene TRBJ1-5; 7 bases agree with TRBD1. The germline CDR1 and CDR2 sequences are LNHDA and SQIVND (reference sequence). V lost 4 bases and J lost 6; bases outside the gene matches: 3. CDR3 length: 13 residues. This chain's CDR3 is CASSKTGSQPQHF. The CDR3 coding sequence is TGTGCCAGTAGTAAGACAGGGTCTCAGCCCCAGCATTTT.

The V gene is TRBV28, the J gene TRBJ1-2, with a possible D match to TRBD1 (5 bases). The V end was cut by 6 bases, the J end by 1 base, with 21 bases between. The V gene's germline CDR1 is MDHEN and CDR2 SYDVKM. The CDR3 has 17 amino acids. The CDR3 nucleotides are TGTGCCAGCAGGACCGGAGTCTGGCAGGGAGGTAACTATGGCTACACCTTC. This sequence encodes CASRTGVWQGGNYGYTF.

This clone appeared a few times. The chain joins TRBV6-1 to TRBJ2-1, with 7 positions matching TRBD2. V shed 9 bases and J 4 bases; nucleotides not matched to a gene: 6. Germline V gives CDR1 MNHNS, CDR2 SASEGT. CDR3 size: 13 residues. The CDR3 coding sequence is TGTGCCAGTTCGACTAGCTGGTACAATGAGCAGTTCTTC. It translates to CASSTSWYNEQFF.

The chain employs TRBV6-4 and TRBJ1-2; 8 nucleotides agree with TRBD1. The CDR3 totals 15 residues. After removal of 0 bases from V and 6 bases from J, the junction contained 6 bases not matched to a gene. Germline V gene lookup returns CDR1 MRHNA and CDR2 SNTAGT. CDR3 coding DNA: TGTGCCAGCAGTGACTCGGACAGGGAAATCGATGGCTACACCTTC. Translating it yields CASSDSDREIDGYTF.

A single count supports this clone. V usage is TRBV5-1 and J usage is TRBJ2-5, with 14 bases matching TRBD2. Germline CDR1 SGHRS, CDR2 YFSETQ. V lost 0 bases and J lost 2; bases outside the gene matches: 0. The CDR3 contains 16 residues. CDR3 coding DNA: TGCGCCAGCAGCTTGGGACTAGCGGGAGGGCAAGAGACCCAGTACTTC. It yields the protein CASSLGLAGGQETQYF.

V gene TRBV18 combines with J gene TRBJ2-3, with a weak D call TRBD1 (6 bases). Germline CDR1 is KGHSH and CDR2 is LQKENI. The CDR3 sequence is 16 residues long. Trimming removed 0 bases from V and 0 bases from J, with 10 bases in between. The CDR3 sequence: CASSPPGGPSTDTQYF. Here the CDR3 DNA reads TGTGCCAGCTCACCACCAGGGGGTCCAAGCACAGATACGCAGTATTTT.

The chain joins TRBV7-9 to TRBJ2-2; D might be TRBD2 (7 bases). The CDR3 is made up of 17 amino acids. Trimming cost V 5 bases and J 5 bases, with 21 bases left between them. Germline CDR1 SEHNR, CDR2 FQNEAQ (reference sequence). In DNA, the CDR3 is TGTGCCAGCAGCCCACAACGTGGGGGGGCGCCAACCGGGGAGCTGTTTTTT. It specifies CASSPQRGGAPTGELFF.

The gene calls are TRBV5-4 and TRBJ2-7, with 9 positions matching TRBD1. From germline, CDR1 is SGHNT and CDR2 YYREEE (reference sequence). CDR3 length equals 14 residues. V shed 4 bases and J 3 bases; nucleotides not matched to a gene: 5. For the CDR3, the DNA is TGTGCCAGCAGCCTCCGGGACAGGGACTACGAGCAGTACTTC. It encodes CASSLRDRDYEQYF.

The gene calls are TRBV5-6 and TRBJ1-1; no definite D call. V was pared by 2 bases and J by 3 bases, with 14 bases between. Germline V CDR1 and CDR2: SGHDT, YYEEEE. There are 15 residues in the CDR3. The CDR3 coding sequence is TGTGCCAGCAGCTTCTTATCGGGGAGGGACACTGAAGCTTTCTTT. Translation gives CASSFLSGRDTEAFF.

CDR3 protein: CASSEKGARSKLFF. The DNA of the CDR3 is TGTGCCAGCAGTGAAAAGGGGGCGCGCTCCAAACTGTTTTTT. The chain combines TRBV2 with TRBJ1-4; 7 nucleotides align to TRBD1. Germline CDR1 is SNHLY and CDR2 is FYNNEI. Germline trimming cut 2 bases from V and 11 bases from J; bases unmatched to any gene: 8. CDR3 size: 14 residues. Drawing the rest from reference TRBV2 and TRBJ1-4, the complete variable domain is EPEVTQTPSHQVTQMGQEVILRCVPISNHLYFYWYRQILGQKVEFLVSFYNNEISEKSEIFDDQFSVERPDGSNFTLKIRSTKLEDSAMYFCASSEKGARSKLFFGSGTQLSVL.